One and the same sample provided the 7 T cell receptor beta chains below, sequenced in a study of T cells after yellow fever vaccination. TCRdb re-derived calls from the 5' RACE reads in MiXCR, one entry per CDR3 protein. This sample carries around 300,000 distinct CDR3 sequences, about 4% of them seen once, and the ten largest clones take around 23%. The sequenced sample was PBMCs, obtained 5 days after the yellow fever booster vaccination. These receptors were collected from a man aged 18 to 29 who received the YFV17D yellow fever vaccine.

Only a few counts were recorded for this clonotype. V gene TRBV5-5 combines with J gene TRBJ1-5, with D possibly TRBD1 on 5 matching bases. Germline lookup yields CDR1 SGHKS and CDR2 YYEKEE (reference sequence). V lost 3 bases and J lost 5, with 18 bases in between. The CDR3 sequence is 16 residues long. The CDR3 DNA is TGTGCCAGCAGCTCAACTATGGGGGTCATAGATCAGCCCCAGCATTTT. Protein: CASSSTMGVIDQPQHF.

This clonotype was detected only a few times. The CDR3 DNA follows: TGTGCCAGCAGCTCGCGACAGGGGGCTGGTGAGCAGTTCTTC. This translates into CASSSRQGAGEQFF. The gene calls are TRBV7-3 and TRBJ2-1; 10 nucleotides agree with TRBD1. The CDR3 totals 14 residues. CDR1 is SGHTA, CDR2 FQGTGA, per germline. The trim removed 4 bases at V and 9 bases at J, leaving 6 bases unmatched.

This clonotype was counted only a few times. The rearrangement links TRBV27 to TRBJ1-1; no clear D gene. Deletions cut 3 bases from V and 1 base from J, with 12 bases between. Germline lookup yields CDR1 MNHEY and CDR2 SMNVEV (reference sequence). There are 15 residues in the CDR3. This CDR3 is CASSFLADSNTEAFF. CDR3 bases: TGTGCCAGCAGTTTTTTAGCGGACTCGAACACTGAAGCTTTCTTT.

The rearrangement links TRBV7-2 to TRBJ2-5; 8 bases are a match to TRBD1. V lost 5 bases to trimming and J lost 1 base; unmatched junction nucleotides: 3. From germline, CDR1 is SGHTA and CDR2 FQGNSA. The CDR3 is made up of 14 amino acids. Here the CDR3 DNA reads TGTGCCAGCAGCACAGGACAGGGCCAAGAGACCCAGTACTTC. Amino acids: CASSTGQGQETQYF. The full variable domain, rest sourced from reference TRBV7-2 and TRBJ2-5, is GAGVSQSPSNKVTEKGKDVELRCDPISGHTALYWYRQSLGQGLEFLIYFQGNSAPDKSGLPSDRFSAERTGGSVSTLTIQRTQQEDSAVYLCASSTGQGQETQYFGPGTRLLVL.

The chain carries TRBV20-1 and TRBJ1-5; D might be TRBD1 (5 bases). V lost 0 bases and J 0 bases, leaving 12 bases between the germline ends. In germline, CDR1 is DFQATT, CDR2 SNEGSKA (reference sequence). The CDR3 runs 16 residues. CDR3 region: CSARDPGRGSNQPQHF. For the CDR3, the DNA is TGCAGTGCTAGAGATCCAGGGAGGGGTAGCAATCAGCCCCAGCATTTT.

The chain has TRBV5-6 and TRBJ1-5; D is unresolved. The CDR3 is made up of 15 amino acids. The germline V gene encodes CDR1 SGHDT and CDR2 YYEEEE. Trimming left V 4 bases short and J 1 base short, with 12 bases between. The chain's CDR3 is CASSRTGRSNQPQHF. The CDR3 DNA reads TGTGCCAGCAGCCGAACCGGACGGAGCAATCAGCCCCAGCATTTT.

V usage is TRBV4-1 and J usage is TRBJ2-1, with a tentative D call TRBD2 (5 bases). Per the germline V gene, CDR1 is MGHRA and CDR2 is YSYEKL. Trimming took off 1 base at V and 8 bases at J, with 15 bases between the two ends. This CDR3 has 15 amino acids. The CDR3 spells CASSQGPTGIDEQFF. CDR3 DNA: TGCGCCAGCAGCCAAGGGCCCACGGGGATCGATGAGCAGTTCTTC.